This section outlines one TCR beta chain sequence together with its context. This entry belongs to a study of blood T cell repertoires in COVID-19. Study-level information: Collection of acute and convalescent COVID-19 samples took place in the United States, Italy and Spain. PBMCs, B-cell-depleted T cells, or T cells provided the cDNA or gDNA that made up the material.

The V end was cut by 0 bases, the J end by 8 bases, with 10 bases between. Germline CDR1 reads SGHTA; CDR2 reads FQGNSA. The CDR3 loop spans 13 amino acids. As originally analysed: Nucleated cell number was recorded as an estimate derived from reference gene primer amplification. Here immunoSEQ multiplex PCR was the method, and the copy in TCRdb shows in-frame clones only, minus some. V and J calls plus clone size are reproduced from that table; the DNA served to infer D and trimming. The sample consists of over 110,000 clones, 65% to 90% of them appearing once. The sequence came from a man aged 55 to 70 with active or convalescent COVID-19. The sample taken for sequencing was peripheral blood. The V gene is TRBV7-2, the J gene TRBJ1-1; D is possibly TRBD1 (5 bases). The CDR3 DNA is TGTGCCAGCAGCTTAGCTAATCACAGGGAAGCTTTCTTT. This codes for CASSLANHREAFF.